Only a few counts were recorded for the clone carrying this T cell receptor beta chain. Its antigen is undetermined. The CDR3 is made up of 13 amino acids. Germline assignment: CDR1 SGHRS and CDR2 YFSETQ. The V end lost 4 bases, the J end lost 11 bases, and 13 bases lay between the germline ends. These data originate in a study of human T cells and chemical hapten exposure. TCRdb ran MiXCR on the RACE reads and lists one entry per CDR3 protein. The sample comprises some 110,000 distinct CDR3 sequences, 9% to 15% of which are singletons, and about 1.6% rests with the top ten. Study observations and caveats: Compared to controls, expanded TCRs made significantly more large clusters of similar CDR3s.

Noted time point: pre-sensitization, week 0. Described treatment: therapeutic diphenylcyclopropenone sensitization with weekly scalp DPC. This receptor was identified in a woman aged 50 to 60 with alopecia areata. Some clones in this sample may be carry-over from other donors' samples. The rearrangement joins TRBV5-1 to TRBJ1-6, with D perhaps matching TRBD1 (6 bases). The source was whole blood, collected in connection with sensitization to the hapten diphenylcyclopropenone (DPC). CDR3 in DNA: TGCGCCAGCAGCCAGGGACCAGGGGCACCCCTCCACTTT. It translates to CASSQGPGAPLHF.